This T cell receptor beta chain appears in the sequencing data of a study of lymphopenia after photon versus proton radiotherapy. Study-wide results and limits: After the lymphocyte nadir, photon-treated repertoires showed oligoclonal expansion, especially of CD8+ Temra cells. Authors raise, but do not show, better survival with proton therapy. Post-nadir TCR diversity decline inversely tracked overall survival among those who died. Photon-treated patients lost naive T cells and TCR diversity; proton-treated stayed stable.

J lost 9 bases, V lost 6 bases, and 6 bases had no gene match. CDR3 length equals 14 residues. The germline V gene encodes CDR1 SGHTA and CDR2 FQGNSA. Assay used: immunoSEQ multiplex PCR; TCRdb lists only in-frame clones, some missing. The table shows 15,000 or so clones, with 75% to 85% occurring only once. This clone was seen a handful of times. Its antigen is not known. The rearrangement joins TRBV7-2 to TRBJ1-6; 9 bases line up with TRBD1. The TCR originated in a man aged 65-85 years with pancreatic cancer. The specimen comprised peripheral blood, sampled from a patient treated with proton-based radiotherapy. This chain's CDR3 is CASRTQGARSPLHF. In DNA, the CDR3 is TGTGCCAGCAGAACACAGGGGGCCCGTTCACCCCTCCACTTT.